This T cell receptor (beta chain) was sequenced during a study of T-cell memory formation after mild COVID-19. Whole-study findings and limits: In second-wave clones peaking day 37, SARS-CoV-2 specificity remained unconfirmed.

The CDR3 has 14 amino acids. Trimming took off 0 bases at V and 7 bases at J, with 14 bases between the two ends. Germline V gene sequence: CDR1 SGHDT, CDR2 YYEEEE. TCRdb re-called the 5' RACE reads through MiXCR, storing one row per CDR3 protein. This table holds about 390,000 distinct CDR3 sequences, 20% to 25% found once. This clonotype was detected ten times or more. What it binds is unknown. This TCR was recovered from an adult woman who had mild COVID-19 (a few samples of this study predate the infection). Cell type and time point are not known. The V call is TRBV5-6, the J call TRBJ2-7, with D perhaps matching TRBD1 or TRBD2 (5 bases each). The sequencing input was PBMCs or a T cell subset sorted from them (not recorded which). CDR3 region: CASSLVTLWGEQYF. CDR3 DNA: TGTGCCAGCAGCTTGGTGACCCTCTGGGGGGAGCAGTACTTC.